This T cell receptor beta chain appears in the sequencing data of a study of vaccination and CD4 T cells after COVID-19. Germline values: CDR1 SGHAT, CDR2 FQNNGV. There are 14 residues in the CDR3. The V and J ends lost 5 bases and 4 bases respectively, with 14 bases between them. Sample treatment: roughly 11-day PBMC culture with coronavirus spike peptide pools or control peptides (ViraFEST assay). This clonotype has more than one count but fewer than ten. Its antigen is unidentified. Oncomine TCR Beta short-read sequencing was applied to DNA from cultured CD4+ T cells. TCRdb redid the calling of the PCR reads with MiXCR, one entry per CDR3 protein. The sample yields about 26,000 distinct CDR3 sequences, approximately 37% seen once.

This rearrangement joins TRBV11-2 to TRBJ1-1; no clear D. This clonotype was obtained from a human donor who had recovered from COVID-19. The specimen sequenced was CD4+ T cells from blood, cultured in vitro. The DNA for the CDR3 is TGTGCCAGCAGCCACCTCGGTTGGCCCACTGAAGCTTTCTTT. Translated: CASSHLGWPTEAFF.